The rows below give T cell receptor beta chains drawn from one sample of a study of metastatic and nonmetastatic thyroid tumors. TCRdb re-analyzed the PCR reads through MiXCR. The table lists about 70,000 clones, 18% of them singletons. The sequenced sample consisted of blood. The origin of the receptors is a female donor with papillary thyroid cancer or a benign thyroid nodule (not recorded which). Some clones in this sample may be carry-over from other donors' samples. Both conserved end residues are part of each CDR3. Fields, in order: D gene, J gene, V gene, clone size, CDR3 DNA, CDR3 protein. The D gene is left open where the match is weak. Expanded clones are given a class, and other clones once, few, many or no size at all.

>NA|TRBJ1-3|TRBV28|few
TGTGCCAGCAGTTCGCCGGGGGCCTCTCGAAACACCATATATTTT
CASSSPGASRNTIYF
>NA|TRBJ2-7|TRBV19|many
TGTGCCAGTGGGTCGGCTAGGAACCACGAGCAGTACTTC
CASGSARNHEQYF
>NA|TRBJ1-1|TRBV20-1|NA
TGCAGTGCTCGCAGGGGTTCTAACACTGAAGCTTTCTTT
CSARRGSNTEAFF
>NA|TRBJ1-4|TRBV2|many
TGTGCCAGCACCAACTCACAGGGACCTAATGAAAAACTGTTTTTT
CASTNSQGPNEKLFF
>TRBD1|TRBJ2-1|TRBV5-1|many
TGCGCCAGCAGCTTGGGGACAGGGGGCAATGAGCAGTTCTTC
CASSLGTGGNEQFF
>NA|TRBJ2-1|TRBV28|many
TGTGCCAGCAGCCCCGACTCCTCCCTCTACAATGAGCAGTTCTTC
CASSPDSSLYNEQFF
>TRBD2|TRBJ2-1|TRBV27|few
TGTGCCAGCAGTCGTTACGCTAGCGGGAGCGATGAGCAGTTCTTC
CASSRYASGSDEQFF
>NA|TRBJ2-7|TRBV9|NA
TGTGCCAGCAGAATAGACTCCTACGAGCAGTACTTC
CASRIDSYEQYF
>NA|TRBJ2-1|TRBV15|many
TGTGCCACCAGCAGAGATGACAATGAGCAGTTCTTC
CATSRDDNEQFF
>NA|TRBJ1-2|TRBV20-1|many
TGCAGTGCTGCGCCTGGAGGGCCTAAATATGGCTACACCTTC
CSAAPGGPKYGYTF
>NA|TRBJ1-3|TRBV7-9|many
TGTGCCAGCAGCTTAGCCGGGACGGCTTCTGGTGGAAACACCATATATTTT
CASSLAGTASGGNTIYF
>NA|TRBJ2-7|TRBV11-2|many
TGTGCCAGCAGCATCCCGCCCGGGCCTATACCCTACGAGCAGTACTTC
CASSIPPGPIPYEQYF
>TRBD1|TRBJ1-1|TRBV10-3|NA
TGTGCCACCAGGTGGGACAGGGAAATGAACACTGAAGCTTTCTTT
CATRWDREMNTEAFF
>TRBD1|TRBJ1-6|TRBV2|many
TGTGCCAGCAGTTGGGACAGGGAGGCTTCACCCCTCCACTTT
CASSWDREASPLHF
>NA|TRBJ2-5|TRBV18|many
TGTGCCAGCTCACCCACGGGAGAGACCCAGTACTTC
CASSPTGETQYF
>NA|TRBJ2-3|TRBV9|many
TGTGCCAGCAGCGTACAGGGTGCCTCAGATACGCAGTATTTT
CASSVQGASDTQYF
>TRBD2|TRBJ2-5|TRBV14|NA
TGTGCCAGCAGCCAGTTTAGCGGGAGCGAGGAGACCCAGTACTTC
CASSQFSGSEETQYF
>NA|TRBJ1-5|TRBV12-3/TRBV12-4|few
TGTGCCAGCAGTTTCATTGGGTACCAGCCCCAGCATTTT
CASSFIGYQPQHF
>TRBD2|TRBJ2-3|TRBV9|many
TGTGCCAGCAGCCCGGGACTAGCGGGCACAGATACGCAGTATTTT
CASSPGLAGTDTQYF
>NA|TRBJ2-1|TRBV2|many
TGTGCCAGCAGGGGGTACTACAATGAGCAGTTCTTC
CASRGYYNEQFF
>NA|TRBJ2-1|TRBV20-1|many
TGCAGTGCTAGAGATTTAACCCCGAGCTCCTACAATGAGCAGTTCTTC
CSARDLTPSSYNEQFF
>TRBD1|TRBJ1-1|TRBV7-9|many
TGTGCCAGCAGCCCCAGGGGGCGGACTGAAGCTTTCTTT
CASSPRGRTEAFF
>NA|TRBJ2-3|TRBV11-3|NA
TGTGCCAGCAGCCGTTCGGGGGTAACAGATACGCAGTATTTT
CASSRSGVTDTQYF
>TRBD1|TRBJ1-2|TRBV2|many
TGTGCCAGCCCCCGGACAGGGGGAAATGGCTACACCTTC
CASPRTGGNGYTF
>TRBD1|TRBJ2-3|TRBV5-1|many
TGCGCCAGCAAGCAGGGGGAAGATACGCAGTATTTT
CASKQGEDTQYF
>TRBD2|TRBJ2-3|TRBV28|few
TGTGCCAGCAGTTTCGGAGCGGGAGTCCGAGATACGCAGTATTTT
CASSFGAGVRDTQYF
>NA|TRBJ2-3|TRBV5-1|few
TGCGCCAGCAGCGAGGATAGCACAGATACGCAGTATTTT
CASSEDSTDTQYF
>NA|TRBJ2-1|TRBV28|many
TGTGCCAGCACCGAACTCCGAAGGAGGGGACTAAACCAGGGGAAAAACTACAATGAGCAGTTCTTC
CASTELRRRGLNQGKNYNEQFF
>NA|TRBJ1-5|TRBV6-1|few
TGTGCCAGCAGTGTAGGTATCGACAGGTCGGTTCAGCCCCAGCATTTT
CASSVGIDRSVQPQHF